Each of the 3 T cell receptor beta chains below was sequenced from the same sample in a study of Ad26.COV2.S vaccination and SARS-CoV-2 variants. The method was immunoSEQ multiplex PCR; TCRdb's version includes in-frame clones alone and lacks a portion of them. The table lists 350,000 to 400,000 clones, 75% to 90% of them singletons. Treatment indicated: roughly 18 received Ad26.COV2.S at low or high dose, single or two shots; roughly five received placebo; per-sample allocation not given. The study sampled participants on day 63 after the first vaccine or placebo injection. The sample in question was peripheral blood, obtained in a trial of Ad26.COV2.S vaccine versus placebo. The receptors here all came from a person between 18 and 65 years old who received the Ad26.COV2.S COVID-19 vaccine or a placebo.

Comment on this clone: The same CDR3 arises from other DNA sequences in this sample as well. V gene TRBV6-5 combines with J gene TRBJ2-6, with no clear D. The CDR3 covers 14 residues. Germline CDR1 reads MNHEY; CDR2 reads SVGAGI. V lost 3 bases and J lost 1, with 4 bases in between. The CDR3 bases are TGTGCCAGCAGTTATACGTCTGGGGCCAACGTCCTGACTTTC. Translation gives CASSYTSGANVLTF.

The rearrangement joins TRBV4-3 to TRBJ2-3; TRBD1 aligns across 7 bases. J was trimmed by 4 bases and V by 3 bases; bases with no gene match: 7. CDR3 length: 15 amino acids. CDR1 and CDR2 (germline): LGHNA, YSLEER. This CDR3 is CASSHEGARADTQYF. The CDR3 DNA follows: TGCGCCAGCAGCCATGAGGGGGCGCGCGCAGATACGCAGTATTTT.

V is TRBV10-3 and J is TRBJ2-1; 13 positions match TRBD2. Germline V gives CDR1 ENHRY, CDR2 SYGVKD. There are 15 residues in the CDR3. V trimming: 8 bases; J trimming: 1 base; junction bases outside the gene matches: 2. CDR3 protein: CAIGLAGVSYNEQFF. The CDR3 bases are TGTGCCATCGGACTAGCGGGAGTGTCCTACAATGAGCAGTTCTTC.